The present T cell receptor beta chain was sequenced within a study of blood T cell repertoires in COVID-19. Across the whole study: Specimens from acute and convalescent COVID-19 originated in the United States, Italy and Spain. T cells, B-cell-depleted T cells, or PBMCs supplied cDNA or gDNA.

As processed by the authors: Researchers report that nucleated cell counts were estimated from reference gene primer amplification. Profiling relied on immunoSEQ multiplex PCR, and the TCRdb table lists in-frame clones only, not all of them. V and J calls and clone size are given by that table; D and trimming were obtained from the DNA. The sample lists over 45,000 clones; around 90% were seen once. The CDR3 has 15 residues. Germline lookup yields CDR1 DFQATT and CDR2 SNEGSKA (reference sequence). J gave up 7 bases and V 3 bases, and 7 bases lay outside the gene matches. This clonotype was sampled from an older woman with active or convalescent COVID-19. The chain links TRBV20-1 to TRBJ1-6, with 9 bases aligning to TRBD1. Sequenced: peripheral blood. The DNA for the CDR3 is TGCAGTGCTAGTGCAGGGGACAGGGAGAATTCACCCCTCCACTTT. Residues: CSASAGDRENSPLHF.